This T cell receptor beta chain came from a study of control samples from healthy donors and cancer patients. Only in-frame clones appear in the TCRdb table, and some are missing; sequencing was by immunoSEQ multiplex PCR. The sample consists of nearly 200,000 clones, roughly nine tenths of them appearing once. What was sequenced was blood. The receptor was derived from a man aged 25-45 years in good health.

CDR3 nucleotides: TGTGCCAGCAGCTTCTTACAGGGTACTGAAGCTTTCTTT. This codes for CASSFLQGTEAFF. The chain has TRBV5-6 and TRBJ1-1; the D gene is possibly TRBD1 (6 bases). This CDR3 has 13 amino acids. Germline V gene sequence: CDR1 SGHDT, CDR2 YYEEEE. The V gene lost 2 bases and the J gene lost 5 bases, with 10 bases spanning the gap.